The text below deals with one T cell receptor (beta chain). Its antigen is undetermined. The data were taken from a study of a mutant IDH1 vaccine in newly diagnosed glioma. The overall study: The first vaccination came 4-6 weeks after radiotherapy alone, or with temozolomide cycles. Week 47 marked visit V13, whereas week 35 marked visit V12.

The time point: week 35, safety follow-up. Doses comprised 300 ug of mutant IDH1 20-mer peptide each, plus topical imiquimod. Assay used: immunoSEQ multiplex PCR; TCRdb lists only in-frame clones, some missing. The sample lists over 40,000 clones, 80% to 90% occurring once. The sample consisted of PBMCs, taken from a glioma patient whose treatment included an IDH1 peptide vaccine. The clonotype originates from a middle-aged man with glioma.

The chain's CDR3 is CASSIGTGARNSPLHF. CDR3 in DNA: TGTGCCAGTAGTATAGGCACAGGGGCACGTAATTCACCCCTCCACTTT. The chain combines TRBV19 with TRBJ1-6; 7 bases match TRBD1. From germline, CDR1 is LNHDA and CDR2 SQIVND (reference sequence). J was trimmed by 6 bases and V by 1 base; bases with no gene match: 6. The length of the CDR3 is 16 residues.